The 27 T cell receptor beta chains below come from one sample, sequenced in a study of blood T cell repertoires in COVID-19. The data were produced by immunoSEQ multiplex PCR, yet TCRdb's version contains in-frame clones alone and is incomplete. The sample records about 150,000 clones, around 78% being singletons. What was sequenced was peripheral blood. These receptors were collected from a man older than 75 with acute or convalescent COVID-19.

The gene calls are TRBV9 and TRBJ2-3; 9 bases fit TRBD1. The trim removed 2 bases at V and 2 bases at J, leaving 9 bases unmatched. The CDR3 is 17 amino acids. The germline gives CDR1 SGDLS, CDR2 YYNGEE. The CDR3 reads CASSVGPGQGLTDTQYF. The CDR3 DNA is TGTGCCAGCAGCGTGGGGCCGGGACAGGGACTCACAGATACGCAGTATTTT.

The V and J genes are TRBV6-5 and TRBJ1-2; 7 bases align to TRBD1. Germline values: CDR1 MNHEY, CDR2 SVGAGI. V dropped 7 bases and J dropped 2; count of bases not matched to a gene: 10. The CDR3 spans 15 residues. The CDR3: CASTISGRGNYGYTF. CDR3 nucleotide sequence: TGTGCCAGCACTATCTCGGGCAGGGGGAACTATGGCTACACCTTC.

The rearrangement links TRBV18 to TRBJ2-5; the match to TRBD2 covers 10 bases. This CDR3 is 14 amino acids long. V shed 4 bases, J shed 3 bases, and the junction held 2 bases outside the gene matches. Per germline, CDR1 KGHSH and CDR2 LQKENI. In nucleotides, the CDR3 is TGTGCCAGCTCACGAAGCGGGGGGGAAGAGACCCAGTACTTC. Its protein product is CASSRSGGEETQYF.

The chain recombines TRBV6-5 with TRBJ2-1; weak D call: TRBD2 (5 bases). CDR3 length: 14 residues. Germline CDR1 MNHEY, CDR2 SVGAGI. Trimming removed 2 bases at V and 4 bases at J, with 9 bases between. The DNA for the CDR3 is TGTGCCAGCAGTTACCCGGGGATATACAATGAGCAGTTCTTC. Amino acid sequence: CASSYPGIYNEQFF.

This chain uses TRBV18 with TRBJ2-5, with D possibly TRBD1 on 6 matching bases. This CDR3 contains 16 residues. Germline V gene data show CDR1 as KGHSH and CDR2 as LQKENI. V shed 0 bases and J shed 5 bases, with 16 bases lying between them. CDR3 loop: CASSPPGSGVGETQYF. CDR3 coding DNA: TGTGCCAGCTCACCACCGGGGTCAGGGGTCGGCGAGACCCAGTACTTC.

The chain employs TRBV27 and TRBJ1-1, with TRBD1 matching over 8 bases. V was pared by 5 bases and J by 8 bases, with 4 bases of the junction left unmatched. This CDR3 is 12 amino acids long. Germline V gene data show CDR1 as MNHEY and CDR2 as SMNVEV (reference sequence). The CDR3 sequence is CASSHRTGEAFF. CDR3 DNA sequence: TGTGCCAGCAGTCACCGGACAGGGGAAGCTTTCTTT.

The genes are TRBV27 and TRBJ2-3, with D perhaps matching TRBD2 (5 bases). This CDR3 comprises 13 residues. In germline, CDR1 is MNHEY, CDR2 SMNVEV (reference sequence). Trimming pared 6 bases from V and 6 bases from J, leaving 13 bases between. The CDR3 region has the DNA TGTGCCAGCAGGTGGGCGGGTGATGATACGCAGTATTTT. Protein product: CASRWAGDDTQYF.

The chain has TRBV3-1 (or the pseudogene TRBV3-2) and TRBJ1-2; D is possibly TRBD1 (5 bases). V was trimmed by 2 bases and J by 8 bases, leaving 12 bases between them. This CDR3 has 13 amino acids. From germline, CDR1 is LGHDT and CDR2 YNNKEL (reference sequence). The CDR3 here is CASSQLDTRGYTF. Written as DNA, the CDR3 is TGTGCCAGCAGCCAACTGGACACGAGGGGCTACACCTTC.

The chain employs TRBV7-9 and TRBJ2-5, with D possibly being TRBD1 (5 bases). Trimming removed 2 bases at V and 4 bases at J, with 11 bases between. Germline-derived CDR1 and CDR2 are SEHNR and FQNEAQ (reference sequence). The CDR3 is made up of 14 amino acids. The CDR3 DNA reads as TGTGCCAGCAGCTTAAGGGGAATGGTAGAGACCCAGTACTTC. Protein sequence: CASSLRGMVETQYF.

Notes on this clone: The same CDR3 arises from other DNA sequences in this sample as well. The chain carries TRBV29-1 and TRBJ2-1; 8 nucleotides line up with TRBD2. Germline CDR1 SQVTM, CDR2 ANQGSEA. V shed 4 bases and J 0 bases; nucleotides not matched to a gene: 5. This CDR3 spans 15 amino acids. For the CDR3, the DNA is TGCAGCGTTGGTTCTGCGGGGGGCTCCTACAATGAGCAGTTCTTC. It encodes CSVGSAGGSYNEQFF.

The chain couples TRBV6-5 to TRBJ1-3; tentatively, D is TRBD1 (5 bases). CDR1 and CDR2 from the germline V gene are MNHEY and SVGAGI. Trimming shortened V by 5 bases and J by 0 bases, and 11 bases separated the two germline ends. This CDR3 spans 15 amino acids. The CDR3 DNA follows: TGTGCCAGCAGTAAGGGACTGTACTCTGGAAACACCATATATTTT. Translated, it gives CASSKGLYSGNTIYF.

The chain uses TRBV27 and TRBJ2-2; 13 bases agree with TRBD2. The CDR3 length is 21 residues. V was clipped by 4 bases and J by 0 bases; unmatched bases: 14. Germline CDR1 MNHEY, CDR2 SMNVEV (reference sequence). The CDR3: CASSSLTGGLAGYPNTGELFF. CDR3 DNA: TGTGCCAGCAGTTCCCTGACTGGGGGACTAGCGGGGTATCCGAACACCGGGGAGCTGTTTTTT.

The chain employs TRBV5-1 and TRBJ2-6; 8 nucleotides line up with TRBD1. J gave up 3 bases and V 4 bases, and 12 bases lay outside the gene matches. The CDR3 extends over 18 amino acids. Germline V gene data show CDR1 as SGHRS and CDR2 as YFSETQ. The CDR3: CASSPDRGRQGGANVLTF. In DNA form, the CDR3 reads TGCGCCAGCAGCCCCGACAGGGGTCGACAAGGTGGGGCCAACGTCCTGACTTTC. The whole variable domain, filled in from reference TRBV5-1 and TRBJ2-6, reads KAGVTQTPRYLIKTRGQQVTLSCSPISGHRSVSWYQQTPGQGLQFLFEYFSETQRNKGNFPGRFSGRQFSNSRSEMNVSTLELGDSALYLCASSPDRGRQGGANVLTFGAGSRLTVL.

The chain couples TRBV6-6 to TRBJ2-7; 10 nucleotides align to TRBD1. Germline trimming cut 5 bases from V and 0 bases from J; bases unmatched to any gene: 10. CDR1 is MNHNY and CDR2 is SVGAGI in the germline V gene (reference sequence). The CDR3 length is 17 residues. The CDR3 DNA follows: TGTGCCAGCAGTCGGGGACAGGGGACTAGGAGCTCCTACGAGCAGTACTTC. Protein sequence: CASSRGQGTRSSYEQYF.

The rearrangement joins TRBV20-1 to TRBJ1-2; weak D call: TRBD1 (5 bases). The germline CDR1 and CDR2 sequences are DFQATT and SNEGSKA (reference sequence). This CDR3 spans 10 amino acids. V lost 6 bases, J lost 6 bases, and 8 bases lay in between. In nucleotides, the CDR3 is TGCAGTGCCCAGGGTGATGGCTACACCTTC. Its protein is CSAQGDGYTF.

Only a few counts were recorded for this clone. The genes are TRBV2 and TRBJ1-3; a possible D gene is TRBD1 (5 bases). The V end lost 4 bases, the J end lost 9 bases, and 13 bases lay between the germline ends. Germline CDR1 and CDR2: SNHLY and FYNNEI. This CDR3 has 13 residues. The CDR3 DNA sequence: TGTGCCAGCAGTGTATCCAGGGAGGGCACCATATATTTT. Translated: CASSVSREGTIYF.

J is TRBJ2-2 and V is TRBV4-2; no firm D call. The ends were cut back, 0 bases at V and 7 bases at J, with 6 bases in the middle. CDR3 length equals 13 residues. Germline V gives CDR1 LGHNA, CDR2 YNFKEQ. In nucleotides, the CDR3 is TGTGCCAGCAGCCAAGATAGTAGCGGGGAGCTGTTTTTT. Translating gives CASSQDSSGELFF.

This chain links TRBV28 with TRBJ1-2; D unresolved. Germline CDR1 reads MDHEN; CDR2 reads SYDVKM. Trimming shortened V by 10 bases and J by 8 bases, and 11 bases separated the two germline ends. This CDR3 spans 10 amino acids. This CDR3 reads CATGREGYTF. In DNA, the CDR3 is TGTGCCACCGGGCGGGAGGGCTACACCTTC.

The chain's CDR3 is CASKDSAGGEAFF. Here the CDR3 DNA reads TGTGCCAGCAAGGACTCAGCCGGTGGTGAAGCTTTCTTT. The chain recombines TRBV6-5 with TRBJ1-1; D remains ambiguous. V was pared by 7 bases and J by 7 bases, with 16 bases between. This CDR3 contains 13 residues. Germline assignment: CDR1 MNHEY and CDR2 SVGAGI.

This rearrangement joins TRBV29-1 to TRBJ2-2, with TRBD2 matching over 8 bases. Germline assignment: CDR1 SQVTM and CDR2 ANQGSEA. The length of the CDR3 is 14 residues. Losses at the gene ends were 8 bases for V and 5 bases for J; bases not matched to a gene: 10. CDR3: CSFFSGGLTGELFF. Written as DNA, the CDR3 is TGCAGCTTCTTCAGCGGGGGATTGACCGGGGAGCTGTTTTTT.

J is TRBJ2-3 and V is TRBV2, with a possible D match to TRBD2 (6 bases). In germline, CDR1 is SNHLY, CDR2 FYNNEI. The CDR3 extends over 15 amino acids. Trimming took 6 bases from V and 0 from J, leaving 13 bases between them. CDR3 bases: TGTGCCAGCAGACTCGAGGGGACTAGCACAGATACGCAGTATTTT. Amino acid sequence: CASRLEGTSTDTQYF.

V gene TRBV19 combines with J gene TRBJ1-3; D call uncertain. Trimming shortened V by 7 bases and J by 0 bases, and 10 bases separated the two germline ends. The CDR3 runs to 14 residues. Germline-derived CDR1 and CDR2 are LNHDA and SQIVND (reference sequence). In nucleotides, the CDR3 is TGTGCCAGTACCCTATGGGCCTCTGGAAACACCATATATTTT. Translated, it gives CASTLWASGNTIYF. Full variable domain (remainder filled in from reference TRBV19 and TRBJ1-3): DGGITQSPKYLFRKEGQNVTLSCEQNLNHDAMYWYRQDPGQGLRLIYYSQIVNDFQKGDIAEGYSVSREKKESFPLTVTSAQKNPTAFYLCASTLWASGNTIYFGEGSWLTVV.

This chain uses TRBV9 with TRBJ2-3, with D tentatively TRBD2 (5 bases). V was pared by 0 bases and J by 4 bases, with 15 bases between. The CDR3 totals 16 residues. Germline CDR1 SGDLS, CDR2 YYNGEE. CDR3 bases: TGTGCCAGCAGCGTAGTGGAGGCGGGCTGGGCAGATACGCAGTATTTT. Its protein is CASSVVEAGWADTQYF. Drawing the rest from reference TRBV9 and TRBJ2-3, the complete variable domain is DSGVTQTPKHLITATGQRVTLRCSPRSGDLSVYWYQQSLDQGLQFLIQYYNGEERAKGNILERFSAQQFPDLHSELNLSSLELGDSALYFCASSVVEAGWADTQYFGPGTRLTVL.

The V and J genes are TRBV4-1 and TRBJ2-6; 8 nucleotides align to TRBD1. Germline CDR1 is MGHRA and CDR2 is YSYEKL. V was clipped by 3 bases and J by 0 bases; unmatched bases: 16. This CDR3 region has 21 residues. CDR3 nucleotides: TGCGCCAGCAGCCATTTACCACGGGACAGGTCCCAAGTCTCTGGGGCCAACGTCCTGACTTTC. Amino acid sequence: CASSHLPRDRSQVSGANVLTF.

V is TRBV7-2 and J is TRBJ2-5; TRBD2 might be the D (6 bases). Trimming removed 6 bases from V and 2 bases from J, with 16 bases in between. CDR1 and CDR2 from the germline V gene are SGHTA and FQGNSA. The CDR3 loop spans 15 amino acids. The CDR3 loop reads CASSKRGTEQETQYF. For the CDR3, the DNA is TGTGCCAGCAGTAAGAGAGGGACTGAACAAGAGACCCAGTACTTC. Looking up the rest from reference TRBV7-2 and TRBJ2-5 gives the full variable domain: GAGVSQSPSNKVTEKGKDVELRCDPISGHTALYWYRQSLGQGLEFLIYFQGNSAPDKSGLPSDRFSAERTGGSVSTLTIQRTQQEDSAVYLCASSKRGTEQETQYFGPGTRLLVL.

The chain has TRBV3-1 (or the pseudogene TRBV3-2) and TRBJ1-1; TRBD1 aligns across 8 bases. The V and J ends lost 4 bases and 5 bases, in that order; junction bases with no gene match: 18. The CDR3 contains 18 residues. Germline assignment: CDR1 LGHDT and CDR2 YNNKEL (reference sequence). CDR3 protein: CASSLGRRQGRFETEAFF. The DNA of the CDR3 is TGTGCCAGCAGCCTGGGGCGAAGACAGGGGAGGTTCGAGACTGAAGCTTTCTTT.

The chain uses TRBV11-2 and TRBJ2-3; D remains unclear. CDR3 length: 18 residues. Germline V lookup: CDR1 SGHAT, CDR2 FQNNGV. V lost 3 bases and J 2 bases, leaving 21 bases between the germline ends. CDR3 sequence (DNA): TGTGCCAGCAGCTTGGAGCACCCCAGCTACCCGCCCACAGATACGCAGTATTTT. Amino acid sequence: CASSLEHPSYPPTDTQYF.